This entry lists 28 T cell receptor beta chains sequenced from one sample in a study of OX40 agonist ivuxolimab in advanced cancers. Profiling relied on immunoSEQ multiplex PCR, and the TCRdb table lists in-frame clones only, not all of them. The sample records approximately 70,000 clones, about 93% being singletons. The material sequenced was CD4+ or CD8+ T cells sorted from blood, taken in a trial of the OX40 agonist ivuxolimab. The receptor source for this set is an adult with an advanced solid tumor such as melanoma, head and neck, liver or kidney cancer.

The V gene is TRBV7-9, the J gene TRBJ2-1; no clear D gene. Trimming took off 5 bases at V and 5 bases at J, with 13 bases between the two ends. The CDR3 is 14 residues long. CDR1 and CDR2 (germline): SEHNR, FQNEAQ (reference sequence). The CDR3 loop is CASSRTWGNNEQFF. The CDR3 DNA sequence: TGTGCCAGCAGCCGGACCTGGGGAAACAATGAGCAGTTCTTC.

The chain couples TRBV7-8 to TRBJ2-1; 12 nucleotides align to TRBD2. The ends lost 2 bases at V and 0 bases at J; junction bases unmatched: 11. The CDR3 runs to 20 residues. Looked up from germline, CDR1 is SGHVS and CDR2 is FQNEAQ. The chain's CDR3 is CASSLTAGLAGTSSYNEQFF. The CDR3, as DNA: TGTGCCAGCAGCTTAACAGCCGGACTAGCGGGAACGAGCTCCTACAATGAGCAGTTCTTC.

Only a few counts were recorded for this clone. The CDR3 DNA follows: TGTGCCCGAGGGTTCCCGAACACTGAAGCTTTCTTT. Translation: CARGFPNTEAFF. The chain couples TRBV21-1 to TRBJ1-1. TRBV21-1 represents a pseudogene. The length of the CDR3 is 12 residues.

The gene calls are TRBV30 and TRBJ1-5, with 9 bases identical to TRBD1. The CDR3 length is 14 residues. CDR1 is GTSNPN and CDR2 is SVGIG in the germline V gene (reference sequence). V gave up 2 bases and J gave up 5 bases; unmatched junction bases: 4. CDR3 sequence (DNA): TGTGCCTGGAGTCTCGGACAGGGGCATCAGCCCCAGCATTTT. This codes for CAWSLGQGHQPQHF.

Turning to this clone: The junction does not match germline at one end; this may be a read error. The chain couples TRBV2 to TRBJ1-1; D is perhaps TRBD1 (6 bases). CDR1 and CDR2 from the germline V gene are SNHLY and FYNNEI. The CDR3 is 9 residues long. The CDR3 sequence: CAGRGITEF. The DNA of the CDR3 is TGTGCCGGCAGGGGTATAACAGAGTTT.

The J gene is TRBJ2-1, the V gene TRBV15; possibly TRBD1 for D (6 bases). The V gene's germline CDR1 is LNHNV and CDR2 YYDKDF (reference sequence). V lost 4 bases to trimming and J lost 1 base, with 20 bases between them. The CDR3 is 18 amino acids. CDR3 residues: CATSKTGRTVGSYNEQFF. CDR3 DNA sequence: TGTGCCACCAGCAAGACTGGTCGGACAGTAGGGTCCTACAATGAGCAGTTCTTC. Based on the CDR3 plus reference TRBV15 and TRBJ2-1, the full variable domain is DAMVIQNPRYQVTQFGKPVTLSCSQTLNHNVMYWYQQKSSQAPKLLFHYYDKDFNNEADTPDNFQSRRPNTSFCFLDIRSPGLGDTAMYLCATSKTGRTVGSYNEQFFGPGTRLTVL.

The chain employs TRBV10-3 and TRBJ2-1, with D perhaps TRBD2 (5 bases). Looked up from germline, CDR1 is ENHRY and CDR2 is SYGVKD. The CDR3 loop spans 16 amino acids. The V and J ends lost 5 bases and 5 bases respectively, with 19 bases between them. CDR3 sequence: CAISTGSVSANNEQFF. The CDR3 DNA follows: TGTGCCATCAGTACGGGATCAGTTAGCGCAAACAATGAGCAGTTCTTC.

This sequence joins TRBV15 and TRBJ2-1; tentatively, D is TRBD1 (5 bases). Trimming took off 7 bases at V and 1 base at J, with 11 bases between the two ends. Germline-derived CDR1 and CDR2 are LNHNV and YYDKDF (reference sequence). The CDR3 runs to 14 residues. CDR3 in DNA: TGTGCCACCATACAGGACCGATCCTACAATGAGCAGTTCTTC. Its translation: CATIQDRSYNEQFF.

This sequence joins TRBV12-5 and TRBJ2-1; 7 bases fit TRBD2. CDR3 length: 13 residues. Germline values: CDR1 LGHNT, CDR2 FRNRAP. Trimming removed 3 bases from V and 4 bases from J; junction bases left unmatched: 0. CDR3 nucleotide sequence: TGTGCTAGTGGTTTAGCGGGGTACAATGAGCAGTTCTTC. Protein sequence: CASGLAGYNEQFF.

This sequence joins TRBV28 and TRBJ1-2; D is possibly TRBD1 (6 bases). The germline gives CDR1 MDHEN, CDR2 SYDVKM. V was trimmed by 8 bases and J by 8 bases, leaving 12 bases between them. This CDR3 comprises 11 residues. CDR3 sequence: CASGAGEGYTF. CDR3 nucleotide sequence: TGTGCCAGCGGGGCAGGGGAAGGCTACACCTTC.

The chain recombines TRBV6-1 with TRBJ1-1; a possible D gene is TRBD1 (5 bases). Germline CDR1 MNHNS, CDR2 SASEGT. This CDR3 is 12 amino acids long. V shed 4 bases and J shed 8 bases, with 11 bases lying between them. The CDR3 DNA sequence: TGTGCCAGCAGTGGTCCGGGACCCGAAGCTTTCTTT. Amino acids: CASSGPGPEAFF.

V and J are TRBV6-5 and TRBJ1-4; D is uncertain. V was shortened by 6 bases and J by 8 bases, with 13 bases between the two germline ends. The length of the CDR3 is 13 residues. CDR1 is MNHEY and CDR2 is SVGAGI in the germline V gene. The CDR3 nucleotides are TGTGCCAGCAGCCTGTATATTGGGGAAAAACTGTTTTTT. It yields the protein CASSLYIGEKLFF.

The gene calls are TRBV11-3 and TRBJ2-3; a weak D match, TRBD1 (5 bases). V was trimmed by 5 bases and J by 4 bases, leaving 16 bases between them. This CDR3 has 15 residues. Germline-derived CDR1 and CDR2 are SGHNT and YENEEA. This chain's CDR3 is CASSPAGAMADTQYF. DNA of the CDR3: TGTGCCAGCAGCCCTGCTGGGGCCATGGCAGATACGCAGTATTTT.

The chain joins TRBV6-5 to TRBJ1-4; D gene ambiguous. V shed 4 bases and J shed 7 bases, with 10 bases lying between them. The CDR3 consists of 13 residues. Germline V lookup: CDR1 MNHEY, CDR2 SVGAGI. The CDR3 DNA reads TGTGCCAGCAGTTTGGATGGCGGTGAAAAACTGTTTTTT. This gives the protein CASSLDGGEKLFF.

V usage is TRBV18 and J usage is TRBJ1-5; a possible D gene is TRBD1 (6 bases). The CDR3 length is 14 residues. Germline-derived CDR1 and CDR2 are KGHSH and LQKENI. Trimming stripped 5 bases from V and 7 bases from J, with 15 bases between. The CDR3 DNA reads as TGTGCCAGCTCATATACAGGGCTGCGCCAGCCCCAGCATTTT. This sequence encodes CASSYTGLRQPQHF.

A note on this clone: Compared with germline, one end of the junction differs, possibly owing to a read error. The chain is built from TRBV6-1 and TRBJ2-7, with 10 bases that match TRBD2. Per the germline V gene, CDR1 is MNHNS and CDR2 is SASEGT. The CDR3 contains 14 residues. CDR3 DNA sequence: TGTGCCAGCAAAACTAGCGGGACGTCCTTCGAGCAGTACTTC. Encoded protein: CASKTSGTSFEQYF.

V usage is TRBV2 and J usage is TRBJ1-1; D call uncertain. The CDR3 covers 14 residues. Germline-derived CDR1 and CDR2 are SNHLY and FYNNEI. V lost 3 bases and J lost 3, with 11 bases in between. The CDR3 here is CASSDVSSDTEAFF. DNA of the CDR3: TGTGCCAGCAGTGATGTCAGTTCCGACACTGAAGCTTTCTTT.

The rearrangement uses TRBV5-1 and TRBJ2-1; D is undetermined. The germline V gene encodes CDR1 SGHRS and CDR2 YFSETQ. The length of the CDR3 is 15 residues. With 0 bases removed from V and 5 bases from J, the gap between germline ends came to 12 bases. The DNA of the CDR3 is TGCGCCAGCAGCTTGGTGCCCAGGCCGAACAATGAGCAGTTCTTC. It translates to CASSLVPRPNNEQFF. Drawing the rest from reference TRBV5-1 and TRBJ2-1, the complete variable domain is KAGVTQTPRYLIKTRGQQVTLSCSPISGHRSVSWYQQTPGQGLQFLFEYFSETQRNKGNFPGRFSGRQFSNSRSEMNVSTLELGDSALYLCASSLVPRPNNEQFFGPGTRLTVL.

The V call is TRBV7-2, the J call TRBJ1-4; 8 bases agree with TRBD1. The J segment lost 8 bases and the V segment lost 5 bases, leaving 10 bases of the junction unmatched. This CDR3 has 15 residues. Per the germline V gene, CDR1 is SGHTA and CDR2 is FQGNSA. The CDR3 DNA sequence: TGTGCCAGCAGCCGTACCAGGGGGCTCGGAGAAAAACTGTTTTTT. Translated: CASSRTRGLGEKLFF.

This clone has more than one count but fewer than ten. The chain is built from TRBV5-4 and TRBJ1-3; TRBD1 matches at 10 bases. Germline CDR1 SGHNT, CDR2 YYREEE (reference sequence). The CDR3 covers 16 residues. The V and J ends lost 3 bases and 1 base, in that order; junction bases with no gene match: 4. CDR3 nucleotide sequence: TGTGCCAGCAGCTCTAGGACAGGGGGTTCTGGAAACACCATATATTTT. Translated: CASSSRTGGSGNTIYF.

DNA of the CDR3: TGTGCCAGCAGATCTCAGGGGCTAACTTGGGAGACCCAGTACTTC. Translated, it gives CASRSQGLTWETQYF. The V gene is TRBV6-5, the J gene TRBJ2-5; D possibly corresponds to TRBD1 (6 bases). Germline-derived CDR1 and CDR2 are MNHEY and SVGAGI. V was trimmed by 6 bases and J by 5 bases, leaving 19 bases between them. CDR3 length: 15 amino acids.

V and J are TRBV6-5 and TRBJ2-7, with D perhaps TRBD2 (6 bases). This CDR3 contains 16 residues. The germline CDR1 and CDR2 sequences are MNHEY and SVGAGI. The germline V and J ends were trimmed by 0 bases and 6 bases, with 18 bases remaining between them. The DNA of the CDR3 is TGTGCCAGCAGTTACTCGTATGCCGGGAGACTTGTCGAGCAGTACTTC. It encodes CASSYSYAGRLVEQYF.

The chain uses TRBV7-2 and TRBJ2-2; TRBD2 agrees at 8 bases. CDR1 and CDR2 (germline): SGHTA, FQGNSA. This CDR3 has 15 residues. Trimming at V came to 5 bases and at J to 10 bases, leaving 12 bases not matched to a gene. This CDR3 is CASSLTSGGVAELFF. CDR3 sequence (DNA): TGTGCCAGCAGCCTAACTAGCGGCGGGGTCGCGGAGCTGTTTTTT. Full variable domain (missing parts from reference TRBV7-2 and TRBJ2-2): GAGVSQSPSNKVTEKGKDVELRCDPISGHTALYWYRQSLGQGLEFLIYFQGNSAPDKSGLPSDRFSAERTGGSVSTLTIQRTQQEDSAVYLCASSLTSGGVAELFFGEGSRLTVL.

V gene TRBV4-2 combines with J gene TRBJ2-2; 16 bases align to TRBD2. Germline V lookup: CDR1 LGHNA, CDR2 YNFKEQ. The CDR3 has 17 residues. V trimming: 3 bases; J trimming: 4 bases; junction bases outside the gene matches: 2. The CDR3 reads CASSQGLAGGATGELFF. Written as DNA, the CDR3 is TGTGCCAGCAGCCAGGGACTAGCGGGAGGGGCCACCGGGGAGCTGTTTTTT.

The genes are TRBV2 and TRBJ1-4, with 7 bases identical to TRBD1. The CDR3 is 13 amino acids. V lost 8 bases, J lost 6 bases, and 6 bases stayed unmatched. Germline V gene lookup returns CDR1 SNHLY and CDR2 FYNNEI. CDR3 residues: CASETGNHEKLFF. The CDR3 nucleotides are TGTGCCAGCGAGACAGGGAATCATGAAAAACTGTTTTTT. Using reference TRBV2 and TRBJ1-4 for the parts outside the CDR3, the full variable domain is EPEVTQTPSHQVTQMGQEVILRCVPISNHLYFYWYRQILGQKVEFLVSFYNNEISEKSEIFDDQFSVERPDGSNFTLKIRSTKLEDSAMYFCASETGNHEKLFFGSGTQLSVL.

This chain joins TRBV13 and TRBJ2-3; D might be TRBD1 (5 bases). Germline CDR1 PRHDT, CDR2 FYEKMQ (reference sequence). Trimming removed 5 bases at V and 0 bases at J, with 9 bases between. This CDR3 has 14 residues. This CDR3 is CASSLPGSTDTQYF. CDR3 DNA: TGTGCCAGCAGCCTACCAGGGAGCACAGATACGCAGTATTTT.

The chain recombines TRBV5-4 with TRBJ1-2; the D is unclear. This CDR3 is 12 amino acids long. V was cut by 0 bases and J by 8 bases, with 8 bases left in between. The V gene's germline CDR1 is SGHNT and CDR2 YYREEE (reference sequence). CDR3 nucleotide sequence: TGTGCCAGCAGCTTGGAACATGCGGGCTACACCTTC. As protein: CASSLEHAGYTF.

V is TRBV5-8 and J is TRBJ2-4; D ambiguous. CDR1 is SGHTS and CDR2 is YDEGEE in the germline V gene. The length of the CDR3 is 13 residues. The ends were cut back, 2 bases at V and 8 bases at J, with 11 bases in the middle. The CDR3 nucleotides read TGTGCCAGCAGCTTTCTGCATCCAGACATTCAGTACTTC. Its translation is CASSFLHPDIQYF.